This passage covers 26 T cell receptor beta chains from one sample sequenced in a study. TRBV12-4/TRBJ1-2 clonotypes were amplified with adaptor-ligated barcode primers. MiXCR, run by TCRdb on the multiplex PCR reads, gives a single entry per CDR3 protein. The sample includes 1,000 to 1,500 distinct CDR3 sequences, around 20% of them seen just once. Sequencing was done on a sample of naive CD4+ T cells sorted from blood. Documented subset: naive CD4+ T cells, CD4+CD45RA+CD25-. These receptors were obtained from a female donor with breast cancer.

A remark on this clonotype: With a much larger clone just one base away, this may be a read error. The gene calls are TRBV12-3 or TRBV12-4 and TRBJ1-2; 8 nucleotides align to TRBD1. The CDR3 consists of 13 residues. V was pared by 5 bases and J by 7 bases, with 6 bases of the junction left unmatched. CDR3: CASSPRQGSGYTF. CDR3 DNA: TGTGCCAGCAGTCCCAGACAGGGGAGTGGCTACACCTTC.

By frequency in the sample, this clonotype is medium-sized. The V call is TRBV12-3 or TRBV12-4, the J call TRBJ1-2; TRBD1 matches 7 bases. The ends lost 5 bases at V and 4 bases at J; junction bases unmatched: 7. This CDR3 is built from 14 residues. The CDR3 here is CASSLQGISYGYTF. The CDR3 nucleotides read TGTGCCAGCAGTCTACAGGGGATTTCCTATGGCTACACCTTC.

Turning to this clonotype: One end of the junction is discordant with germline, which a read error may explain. CDR3 sequence (DNA): TGTACCAGCAGTAAGGACAGACTCTATAGCTACACCTTC. It codes for CTSSKDRLYSYTF. The V gene is TRBV12-3 or TRBV12-4, the J gene TRBJ1-2, with a possible D match to TRBD1 (6 bases). The CDR3 has 13 residues.

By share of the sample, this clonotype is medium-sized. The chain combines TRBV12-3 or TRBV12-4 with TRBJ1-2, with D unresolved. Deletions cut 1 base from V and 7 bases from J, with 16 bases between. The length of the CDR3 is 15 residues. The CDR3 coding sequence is TGTGCCAGCAGTTTAGGCAGGACTATGAGTTTTGGCTACACCTTC. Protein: CASSLGRTMSFGYTF.

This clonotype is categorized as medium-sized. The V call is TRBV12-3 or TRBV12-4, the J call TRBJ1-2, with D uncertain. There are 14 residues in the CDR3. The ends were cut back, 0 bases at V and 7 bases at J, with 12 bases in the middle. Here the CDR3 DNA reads TGTGCCAGCAGTTTAGCCTCGGGAGCGTTTGGCTACACCTTC. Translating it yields CASSLASGAFGYTF.

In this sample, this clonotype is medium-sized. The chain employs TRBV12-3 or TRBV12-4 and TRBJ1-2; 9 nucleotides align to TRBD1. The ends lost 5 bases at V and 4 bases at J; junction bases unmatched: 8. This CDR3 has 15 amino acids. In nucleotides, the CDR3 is TGTGCCAGCAGTGGAATTCCGGGACAGGGCTATGGCTACACCTTC. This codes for CASSGIPGQGYGYTF.

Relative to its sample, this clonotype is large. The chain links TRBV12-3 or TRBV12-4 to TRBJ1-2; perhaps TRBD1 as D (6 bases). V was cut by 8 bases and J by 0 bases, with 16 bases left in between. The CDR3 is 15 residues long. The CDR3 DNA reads TGTGCCAGCTTCGCGGATACAGGGCCTAACTATGGCTACACCTTC. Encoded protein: CASFADTGPNYGYTF.

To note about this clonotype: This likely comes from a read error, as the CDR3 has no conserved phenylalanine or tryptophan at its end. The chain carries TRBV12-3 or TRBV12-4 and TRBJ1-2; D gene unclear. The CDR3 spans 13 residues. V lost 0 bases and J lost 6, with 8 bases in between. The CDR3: CASSLAPGHGYTI. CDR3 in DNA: TGTGCCAGCAGTTTAGCGCCGGGTCATGGCTACACCATC.

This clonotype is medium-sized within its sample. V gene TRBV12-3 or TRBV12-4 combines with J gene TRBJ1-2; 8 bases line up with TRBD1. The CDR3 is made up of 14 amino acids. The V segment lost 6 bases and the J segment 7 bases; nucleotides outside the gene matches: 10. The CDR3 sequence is CASSRDRGYGGYTF. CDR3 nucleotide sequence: TGTGCCAGCAGCCGAGACAGGGGTTATGGTGGCTACACCTTC.

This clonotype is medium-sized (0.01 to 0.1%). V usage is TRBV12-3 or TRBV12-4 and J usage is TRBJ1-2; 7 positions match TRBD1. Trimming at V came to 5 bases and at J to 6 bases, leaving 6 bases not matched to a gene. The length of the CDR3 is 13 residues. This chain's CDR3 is CASSRIGTDGYTF. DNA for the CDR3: TGTGCCAGCAGTAGGATCGGGACAGATGGCTACACCTTC.

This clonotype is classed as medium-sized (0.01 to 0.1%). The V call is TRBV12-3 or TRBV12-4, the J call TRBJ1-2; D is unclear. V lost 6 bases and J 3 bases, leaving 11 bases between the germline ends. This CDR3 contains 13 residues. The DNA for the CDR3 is TGTGCCAGCAGCAACGGCCCCTACTATGGCTACACCTTC. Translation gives CASSNGPYYGYTF.

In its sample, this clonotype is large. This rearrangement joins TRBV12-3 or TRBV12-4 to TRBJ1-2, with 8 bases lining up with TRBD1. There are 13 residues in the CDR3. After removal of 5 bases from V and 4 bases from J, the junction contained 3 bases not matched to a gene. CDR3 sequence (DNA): TGTGCCAGCAGTCGGGACAGGATCTATGGCTACACCTTC. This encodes CASSRDRIYGYTF.

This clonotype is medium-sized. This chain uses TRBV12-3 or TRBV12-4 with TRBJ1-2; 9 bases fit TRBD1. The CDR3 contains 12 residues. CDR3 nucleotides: TGTGCAGAACCGGGACAGGGTGATGGCTACACCTTC. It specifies CAEPGQGDGYTF.

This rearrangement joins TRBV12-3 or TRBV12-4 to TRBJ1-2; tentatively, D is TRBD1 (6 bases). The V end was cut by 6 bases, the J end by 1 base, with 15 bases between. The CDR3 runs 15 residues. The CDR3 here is CASRCQGRGNYGYTF. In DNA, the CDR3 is TGTGCCAGCAGATGTCAGGGGCGAGGTAACTATGGCTACACCTTC.

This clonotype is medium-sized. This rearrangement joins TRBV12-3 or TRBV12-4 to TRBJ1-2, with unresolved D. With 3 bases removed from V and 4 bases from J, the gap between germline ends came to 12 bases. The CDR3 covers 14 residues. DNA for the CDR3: TGTGCCAGCAGTTTGAGTGTTCCGGCCTATGGCTACACCTTC. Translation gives CASSLSVPAYGYTF.

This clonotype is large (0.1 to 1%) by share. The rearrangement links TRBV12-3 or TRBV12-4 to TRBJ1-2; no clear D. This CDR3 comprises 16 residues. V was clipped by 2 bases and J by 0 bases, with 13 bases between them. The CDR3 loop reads CASSLPLLQANYGYTF. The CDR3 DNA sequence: TGTGCCAGCAGTTTACCTCTCCTTCAGGCTAACTATGGCTACACCTTC.

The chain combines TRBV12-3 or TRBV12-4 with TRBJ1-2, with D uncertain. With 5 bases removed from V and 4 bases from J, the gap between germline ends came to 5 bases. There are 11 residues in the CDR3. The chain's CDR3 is CASSGSYGYTF. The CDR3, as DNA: TGTGCCAGCAGTGGGAGCTATGGCTACACCTTC.

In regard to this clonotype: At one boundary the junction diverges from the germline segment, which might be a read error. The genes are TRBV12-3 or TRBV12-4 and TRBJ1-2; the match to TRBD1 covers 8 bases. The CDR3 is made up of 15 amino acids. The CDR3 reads CASSRSRTGNYGYTF. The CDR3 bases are TGTGCCAGCAGTAGATCCAGGACAGGGAACTACGGCTACACCTTC.

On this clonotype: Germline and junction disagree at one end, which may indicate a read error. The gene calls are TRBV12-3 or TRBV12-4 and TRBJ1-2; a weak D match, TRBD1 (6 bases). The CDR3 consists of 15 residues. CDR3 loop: CAGSLGRTANYGYIF. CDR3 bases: TGTGCCGGCAGTTTAGGTAGGACAGCTAACTATGGCTACATCTTC.

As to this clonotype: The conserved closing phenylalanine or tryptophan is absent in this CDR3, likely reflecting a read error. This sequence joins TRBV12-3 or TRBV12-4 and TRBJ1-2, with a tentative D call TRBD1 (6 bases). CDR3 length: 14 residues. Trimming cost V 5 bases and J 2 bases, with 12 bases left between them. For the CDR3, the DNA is TGTGCCAGCAGTACAGGGCGGGGCAACTATGGCTACACCCTC. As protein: CASSTGRGNYGYTL.

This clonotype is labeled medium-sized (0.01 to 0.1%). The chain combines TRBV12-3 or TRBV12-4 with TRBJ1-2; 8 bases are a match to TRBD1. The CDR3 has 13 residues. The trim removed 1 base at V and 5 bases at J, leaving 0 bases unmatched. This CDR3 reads CASSLGQGYGYTF. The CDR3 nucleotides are TGTGCCAGCAGTTTAGGACAGGGGTATGGCTACACCTTC.

CDR3 region: CASTMTGYGYTF. The CDR3 nucleotides are TGTGCCAGCACAATGACGGGGTATGGCTACACCTTC. The rearrangement links TRBV12-3 or TRBV12-4 to TRBJ1-2; D not certain. V was clipped by 7 bases and J by 5 bases, with 11 bases between them. This CDR3 comprises 12 residues.

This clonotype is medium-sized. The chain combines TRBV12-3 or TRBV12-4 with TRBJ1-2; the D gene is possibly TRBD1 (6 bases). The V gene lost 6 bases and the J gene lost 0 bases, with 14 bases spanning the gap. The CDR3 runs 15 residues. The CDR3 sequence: CASRPGDTSNYGYTF. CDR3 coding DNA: TGTGCCAGCAGGCCCGGGGACACCTCTAACTATGGCTACACCTTC.

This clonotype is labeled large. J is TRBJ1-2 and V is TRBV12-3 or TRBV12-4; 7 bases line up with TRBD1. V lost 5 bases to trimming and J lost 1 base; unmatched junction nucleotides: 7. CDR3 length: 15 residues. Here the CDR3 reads CASSPRQGNNYGYTF. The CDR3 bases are TGTGCCAGCAGTCCCCGACAGGGAAATAACTATGGCTACACCTTC.

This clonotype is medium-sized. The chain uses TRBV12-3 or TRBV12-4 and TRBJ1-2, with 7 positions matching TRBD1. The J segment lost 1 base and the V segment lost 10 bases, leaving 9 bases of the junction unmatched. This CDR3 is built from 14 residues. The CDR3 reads CATLDRDHNYGYTF. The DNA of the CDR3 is TGTGCCACACTCGACAGGGACCATAACTATGGCTACACCTTC.

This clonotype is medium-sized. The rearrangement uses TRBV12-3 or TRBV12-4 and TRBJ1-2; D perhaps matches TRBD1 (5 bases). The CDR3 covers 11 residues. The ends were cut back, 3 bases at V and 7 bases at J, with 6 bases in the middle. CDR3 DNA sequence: TGTGCCAGCAGTTTGGGACCTGGCTACACCTTC. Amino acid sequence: CASSLGPGYTF.